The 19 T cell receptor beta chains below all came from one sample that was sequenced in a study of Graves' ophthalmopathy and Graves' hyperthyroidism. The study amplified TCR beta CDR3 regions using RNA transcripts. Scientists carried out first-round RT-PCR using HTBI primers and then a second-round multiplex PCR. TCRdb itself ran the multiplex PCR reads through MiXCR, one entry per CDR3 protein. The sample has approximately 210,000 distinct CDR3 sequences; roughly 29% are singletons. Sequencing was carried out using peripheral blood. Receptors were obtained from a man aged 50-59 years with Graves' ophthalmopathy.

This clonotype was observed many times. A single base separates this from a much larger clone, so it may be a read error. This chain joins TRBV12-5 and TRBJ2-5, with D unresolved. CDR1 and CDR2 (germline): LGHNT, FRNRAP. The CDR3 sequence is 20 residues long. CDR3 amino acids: CASGLVLGWGREMSSEIQYF. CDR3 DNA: TGTGCTAGTGGTTTGGTACTTGGCTGGGGAAGGGAAATGTCTTCGGAGATCCAGTACTTC. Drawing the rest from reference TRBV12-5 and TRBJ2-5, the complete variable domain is DARVTQTPRHKVTEMGQEVTMRCQPILGHNTVFWYRQTMMQGLELLAYFRNRAPLDDSGMPKDRFSAEMPDATLATLKIQPSEPRDSAVYFCASGLVLGWGREMSSEIQYFGPGTRLLVL.

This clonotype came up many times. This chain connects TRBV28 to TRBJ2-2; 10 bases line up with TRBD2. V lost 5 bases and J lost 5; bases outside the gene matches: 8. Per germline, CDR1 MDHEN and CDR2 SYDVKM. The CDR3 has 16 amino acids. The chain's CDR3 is CASSTGLARGTGELFF. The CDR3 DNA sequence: TGTGCCAGCAGTACGGGACTAGCGAGGGGTACCGGGGAGCTGTTTTTT.

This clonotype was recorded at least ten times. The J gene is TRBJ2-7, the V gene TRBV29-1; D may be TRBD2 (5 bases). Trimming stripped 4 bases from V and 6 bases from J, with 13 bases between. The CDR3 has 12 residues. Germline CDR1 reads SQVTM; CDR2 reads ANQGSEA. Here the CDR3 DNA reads TGCAGCGTTGTCCCCCCGGGAAGCGAGCAGTACTTC. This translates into CSVVPPGSEQYF.

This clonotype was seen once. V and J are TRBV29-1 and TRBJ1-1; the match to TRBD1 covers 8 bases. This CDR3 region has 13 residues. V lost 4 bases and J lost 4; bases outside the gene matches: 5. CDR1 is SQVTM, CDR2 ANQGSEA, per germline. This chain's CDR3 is CSVGPQGATEAFF. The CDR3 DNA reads TGCAGCGTTGGCCCCCAGGGGGCCACTGAAGCTTTCTTT.

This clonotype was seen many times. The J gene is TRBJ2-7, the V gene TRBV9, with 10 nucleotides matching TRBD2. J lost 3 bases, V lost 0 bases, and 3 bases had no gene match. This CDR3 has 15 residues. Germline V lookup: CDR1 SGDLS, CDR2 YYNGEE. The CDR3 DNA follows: TGTGCCAGCAGCGTAGGGACTAGCGGACTCTACGAGCAGTACTTC. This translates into CASSVGTSGLYEQYF.

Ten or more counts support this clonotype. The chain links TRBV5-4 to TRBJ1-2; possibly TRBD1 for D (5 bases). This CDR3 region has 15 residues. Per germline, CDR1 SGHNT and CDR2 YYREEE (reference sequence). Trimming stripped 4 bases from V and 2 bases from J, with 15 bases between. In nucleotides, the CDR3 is TGTGCCAGCAGCCCGGCCAGGGTGGTGAACTATGGCTACACCTTC. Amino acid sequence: CASSPARVVNYGYTF.

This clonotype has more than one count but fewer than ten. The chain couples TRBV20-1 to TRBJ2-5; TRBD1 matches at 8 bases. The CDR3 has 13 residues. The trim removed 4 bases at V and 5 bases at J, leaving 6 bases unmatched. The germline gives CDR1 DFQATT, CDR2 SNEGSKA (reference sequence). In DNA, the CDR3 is TGCAGTGCTAAGACAGGGGCTCTTGAGACCCAGTACTTC. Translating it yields CSAKTGALETQYF.

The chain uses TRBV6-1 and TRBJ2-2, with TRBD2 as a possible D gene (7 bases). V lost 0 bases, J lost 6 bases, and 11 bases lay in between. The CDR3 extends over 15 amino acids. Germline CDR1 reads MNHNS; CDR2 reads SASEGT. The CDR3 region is CASSEALGGPGELFF. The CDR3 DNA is TGTGCCAGCAGTGAAGCGCTGGGGGGGCCCGGGGAGCTGTTTTTT.

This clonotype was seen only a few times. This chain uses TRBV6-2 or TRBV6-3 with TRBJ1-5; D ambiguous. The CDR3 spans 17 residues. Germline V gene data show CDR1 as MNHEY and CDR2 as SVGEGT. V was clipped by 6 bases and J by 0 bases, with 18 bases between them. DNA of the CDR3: TGTGCCAGCAGCCTCCGGGGAGGAGAGTATAGCAATCAGCCCCAGCATTTT. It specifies CASSLRGGEYSNQPQHF.

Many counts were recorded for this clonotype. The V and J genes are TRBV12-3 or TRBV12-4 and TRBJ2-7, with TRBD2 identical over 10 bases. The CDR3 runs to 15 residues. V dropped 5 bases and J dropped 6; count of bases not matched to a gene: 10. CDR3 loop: CASSGDLAGVGEQYF. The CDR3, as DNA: TGTGCCAGCAGTGGGGACCTAGCGGGAGTTGGCGAGCAGTACTTC.

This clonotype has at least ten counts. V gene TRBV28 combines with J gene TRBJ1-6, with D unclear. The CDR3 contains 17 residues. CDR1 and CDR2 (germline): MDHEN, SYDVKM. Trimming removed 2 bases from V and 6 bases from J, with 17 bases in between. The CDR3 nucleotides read TGTGCCAGCAGTTTAAAGCTGGGAGCCGCCATTAATTCACCCCTCCACTTT. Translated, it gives CASSLKLGAAINSPLHF.

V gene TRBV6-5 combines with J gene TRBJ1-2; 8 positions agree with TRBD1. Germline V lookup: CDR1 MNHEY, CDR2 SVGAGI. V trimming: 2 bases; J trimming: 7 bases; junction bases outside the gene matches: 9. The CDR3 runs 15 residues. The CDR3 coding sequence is TGTGCCAGCAGTTACGCGGACAGGGCGGGGGGTGGCTACACCTTC. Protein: CASSYADRAGGGYTF.

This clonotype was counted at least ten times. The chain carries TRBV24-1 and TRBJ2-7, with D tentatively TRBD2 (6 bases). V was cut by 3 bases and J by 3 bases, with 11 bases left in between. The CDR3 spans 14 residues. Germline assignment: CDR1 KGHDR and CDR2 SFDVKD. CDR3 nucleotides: TGTGCCACCAGTGATCCTACTAGCAGCTACGAGCAGTACTTC. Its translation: CATSDPTSSYEQYF.

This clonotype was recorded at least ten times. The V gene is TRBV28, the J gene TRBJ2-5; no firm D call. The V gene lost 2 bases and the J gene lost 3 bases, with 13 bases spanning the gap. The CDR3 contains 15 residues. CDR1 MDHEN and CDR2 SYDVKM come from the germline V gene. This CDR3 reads CASSLLVGGEETQYF. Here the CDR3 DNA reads TGTGCCAGCAGTTTACTAGTAGGCGGAGAAGAGACCCAGTACTTC.

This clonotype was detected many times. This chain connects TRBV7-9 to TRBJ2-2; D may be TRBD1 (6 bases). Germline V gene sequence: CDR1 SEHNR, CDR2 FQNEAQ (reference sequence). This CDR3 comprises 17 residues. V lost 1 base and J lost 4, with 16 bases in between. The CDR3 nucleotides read TGTGCCAGCAGCTTAGGTCAGGCTACAGGGAGCACCGGGGAGCTGTTTTTT. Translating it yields CASSLGQATGSTGELFF.

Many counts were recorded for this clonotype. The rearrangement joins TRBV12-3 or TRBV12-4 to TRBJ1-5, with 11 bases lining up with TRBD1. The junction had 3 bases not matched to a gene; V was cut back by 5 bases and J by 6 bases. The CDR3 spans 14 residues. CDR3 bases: TGTGCCAGCAGTGGACAGGGGGCAGGTCAGCCCCAGCATTTT. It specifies CASSGQGAGQPQHF.

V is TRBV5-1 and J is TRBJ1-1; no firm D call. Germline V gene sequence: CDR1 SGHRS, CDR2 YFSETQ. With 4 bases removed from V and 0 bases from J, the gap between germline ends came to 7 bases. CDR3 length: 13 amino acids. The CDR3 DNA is TGCGCCAGCAGCGGTTATTTGAACACTGAAGCTTTCTTT. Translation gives CASSGYLNTEAFF.

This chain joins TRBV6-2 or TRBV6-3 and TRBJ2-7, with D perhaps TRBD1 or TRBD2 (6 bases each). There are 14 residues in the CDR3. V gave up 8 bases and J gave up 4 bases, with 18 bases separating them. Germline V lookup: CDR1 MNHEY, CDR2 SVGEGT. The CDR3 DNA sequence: TGTGCCAGCGAGAACAGGGCGGGACTTTACGAGCAGTACTTC. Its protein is CASENRAGLYEQYF.

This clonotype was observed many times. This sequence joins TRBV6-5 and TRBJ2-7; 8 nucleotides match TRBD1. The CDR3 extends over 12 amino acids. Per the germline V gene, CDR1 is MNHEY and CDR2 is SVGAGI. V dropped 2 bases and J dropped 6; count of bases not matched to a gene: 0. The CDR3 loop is CASSYTGGEQYF. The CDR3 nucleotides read TGTGCCAGCAGTTACACAGGGGGCGAGCAGTACTTC.